This T cell receptor beta chain was captured in a study of blood T cell repertoires in COVID-19. The CDR3 is 11 amino acids. V was shortened by 3 bases and J by 4 bases, with 4 bases between the two germline ends. Germline loops: CDR1 WNHNN, CDR2 SYGVQD (reference sequence). TCRdb keeps only in-frame clones here, not all; method: immunoSEQ multiplex PCR. The data contain 250,000 to 300,000 clones, around 89% of them singletons. The TCR was taken from a man in his forties with acute or convalescent COVID-19. The rearrangement uses TRBV10-1 and TRBJ2-7; D is undetermined. Sequenced sample: peripheral blood. CDR3 region: CASSDLYEQYF. CDR3 sequence (DNA): TGCGCCAGCAGTGACCTATACGAGCAGTACTTC.